The 8 T cell receptor beta chains presented below share a single source sample, sequenced in a study of vaccination effects on CD4 cells after COVID-19. Here immunoSEQ multiplex PCR was the method, and the copy in TCRdb shows in-frame clones only, minus some. This table has tens of thousands of clones, roughly three quarters appearing once. CD4+ T cells specific for antigen were expanded with viral peptide pools by the ViraFEST assay before sequencing. The authors isolated CD4+ T cells after 9 to 10 days of culture. Each participant received a vaccine that was either BNT162b2 or mRNA-1273, given as two doses. Their target antigens are unknown. The sequencing used CD4+ T cells from PBMCs cultured with HCoV-OC43 spike peptides, collected after COVID-19 vaccination. As for subset: HCoV-OC43 spike overlapping peptide pool stimulation. The receptors stem from a human donor who received a COVID-19 vaccine.

CDR3 bases: TGTGCCAGCAGCTTAGGAGTCGGTATCCTCCACTTT. It specifies CASSLGVGILHF. V is TRBV7-9 and J is TRBJ1-6; D gene uncertain. The CDR3 runs to 12 residues. Germline-derived CDR1 and CDR2 are SEHNR and FQNEAQ (reference sequence). The V end was cut by 1 base, the J end by 15 bases, with 10 bases between.

This chain links TRBV3-1 (or the pseudogene TRBV3-2) with TRBJ2-4, with 7 nucleotides matching TRBD1. V lost 1 base, J lost 2 bases, and 11 bases stayed unmatched. Germline CDR1 LGHDT, CDR2 YNNKEL (reference sequence). The CDR3 runs 18 residues. In DNA, the CDR3 is TGTGCCAGCAGCCAAGGCCGACAGGGTTTAAGGACCAAAAACATTCAGTACTTC. Encoded protein: CASSQGRQGLRTKNIQYF.

V gene TRBV7-9 combines with J gene TRBJ1-4; the match to TRBD1 covers 7 bases. This CDR3 comprises 14 residues. From germline, CDR1 is SEHNR and CDR2 FQNEAQ (reference sequence). With V trimmed by 1 base and J by 5 bases, 1 base remained unmatched. CDR3 in amino acids: CASSLGQGNEKLFF. The CDR3 DNA follows: TGTGCCAGCAGCTTAGGACAGGGAAATGAAAAACTGTTTTTT.

This chain links TRBV4-3 with TRBJ1-2; maybe TRBD1 (5 bases). The CDR3 consists of 14 residues. Per germline, CDR1 LGHNA and CDR2 YSLEER. The V and J ends lost 0 bases and 2 bases respectively, with 7 bases between them. CDR3 DNA: TGCGCCAGCAGCCAAGATGGGGGGAACTATGGCTACACCTTC. This translates into CASSQDGGNYGYTF.

The chain carries TRBV24-1 and TRBJ1-1; D is undetermined. Germline CDR1 is KGHDR and CDR2 is SFDVKD. Between the trimmed V and J ends, which lost 0 bases and 6 bases, there was a span of 7 bases. The CDR3 length is 13 residues. CDR3 sequence: CATSDLYSSEAFF. CDR3 nucleotides: TGTGCCACCAGTGATTTGTACTCGTCTGAAGCTTTCTTT.

This chain links TRBV18 with TRBJ2-7, with TRBD2 as a possible D gene (7 bases). Trimming took off 0 bases at V and 6 bases at J, with 9 bases between the two ends. CDR3 length equals 13 residues. Looked up from germline, CDR1 is KGHSH and CDR2 is LQKENI. The CDR3 protein is CASSPPGGLEQYV. The CDR3 DNA sequence: TGTGCCAGCTCACCACCGGGGGGGCTCGAGCAGTACGTC.

This clone is a singleton in its sample. The junction differs from germline at one of its ends, possibly a read error. The chain couples TRBV29-1 to TRBJ1-2; 7 positions match TRBD1. This CDR3 is built from 13 residues. The V gene's germline CDR1 is SQVTM and CDR2 ANQGSEA. The CDR3 region has the DNA TGCAGCGTCGAAGGGGGCGCTCTGAATGGCTACACCTTC. This gives the protein CSVEGGALNGYTF.

The gene calls are TRBV2 and TRBJ1-1, with D possibly being TRBD1 (5 bases). Deletions cut 4 bases from V and 10 bases from J, with 16 bases between. CDR1 and CDR2 (germline): SNHLY, FYNNEI. The CDR3 is 13 amino acids. The CDR3 sequence: CASSVGQGAGAFF. The CDR3 DNA reads TGTGCCAGCAGTGTGGGCCAGGGAGCGGGAGCTTTCTTT.